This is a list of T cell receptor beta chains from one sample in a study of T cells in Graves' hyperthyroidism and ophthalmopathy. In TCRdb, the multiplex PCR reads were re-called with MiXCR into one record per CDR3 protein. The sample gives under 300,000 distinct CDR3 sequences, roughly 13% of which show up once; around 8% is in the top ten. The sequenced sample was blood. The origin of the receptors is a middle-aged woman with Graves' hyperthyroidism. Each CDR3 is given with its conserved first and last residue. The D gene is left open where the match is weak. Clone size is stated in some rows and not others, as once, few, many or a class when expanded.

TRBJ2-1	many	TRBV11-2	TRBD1	CASSPTPGQNNEQFF	TGTGCCAGCAGCCCTACCCCGGGACAGAACAATGAGCAGTTCTTC
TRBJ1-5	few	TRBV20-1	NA	CSAREGQFNQPQHF	TGCAGTGCTAGAGAAGGGCAGTTCAATCAGCCCCAGCATTTT
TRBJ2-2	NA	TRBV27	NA	CASSLFVSANTGELFF	TGTGCCAGCAGTTTATTTGTCAGCGCGAACACCGGGGAGCTGTTTTTT
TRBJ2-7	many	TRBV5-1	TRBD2	CASSRTNSGLEGYEQYF	TGCGCCAGCAGTAGAACAAATAGCGGGTTGGAAGGCTACGAGCAGTACTTC
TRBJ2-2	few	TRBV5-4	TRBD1	CASSFGWGTATGELFF	TGTGCCAGCAGCTTCGGGTGGGGGACAGCAACCGGGGAGCTGTTTTTT
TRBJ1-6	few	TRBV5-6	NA	CASSLLPGGGSPLHF	TGTGCCAGCAGCTTGCTTCCGGGAGGGGGTTCACCCCTCCACTTT
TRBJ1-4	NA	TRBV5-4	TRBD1	CASSLTQTGRATNEKLFF	TGTGCCAGCAGTCTTACCCAGACAGGGCGAGCGACTAATGAAAAACTGTTTTTT
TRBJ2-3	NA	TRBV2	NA	CASSGGRTDTQYF	TGTGCCAGCAGTGGAGGGAGAACAGATACGCAGTATTTT
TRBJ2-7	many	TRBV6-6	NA	CASSYPESVYEQYF	TGTGCCAGCAGTTACCCGGAATCGGTTTACGAGCAATACTTC
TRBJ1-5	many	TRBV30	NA	CAWSADIARQPQHF	TGTGCCTGGAGTGCCGACATAGCACGGCAGCCCCAGCATTTT
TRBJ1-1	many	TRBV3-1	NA	CASRARGRENTEAFF	TGTGCCAGCAGGGCCCGAGGACGGGAAAACACTGAAGCTTTCTTT
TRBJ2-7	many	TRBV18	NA	CASSRGDIDYEQYF	TGTGCCAGCTCCCGGGGGGACATCGACTACGAGCAGTACTTC
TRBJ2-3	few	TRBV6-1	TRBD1	CASSRDRERPGTDTQYF	TGTGCCAGCAGTCGGGACAGGGAACGACCCGGGACAGATACGCAGTATTTT
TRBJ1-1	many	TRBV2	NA	CASRVREGTEAFF	TGTGCCAGCAGGGTCCGGGAGGGCACTGAAGCTTTCTTT
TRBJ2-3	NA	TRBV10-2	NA	CASRDGNFVTDTQYF	TGCGCCAGCAGAGACGGGAATTTCGTCACAGATACGCAGTATTTT
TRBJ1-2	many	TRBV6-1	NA	CASSGGQLAESYGYTF	TGTGCCAGCAGTGGAGGGCAGTTGGCTGAGAGCTATGGCTACACCTTC
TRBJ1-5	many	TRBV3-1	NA	CASSQGWNQPQHF	TGTGCCAGCAGCCAAGGATGGAATCAGCCCCAGCATTTT
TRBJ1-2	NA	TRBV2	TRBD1	CASGGQSYGYTF	TGTGCCAGCGGGGGACAGAGTTATGGCTACACCTTC
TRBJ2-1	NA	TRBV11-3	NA	CASSLGGRGLTYNEQFF	TGTGCCAGCAGCTTAGGTGGGAGGGGGTTGACCTACAATGAGCAGTTCTTC
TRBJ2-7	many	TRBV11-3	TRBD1	CASSPGQFHEQYF	TGTGCCAGCAGCCCGGGACAGTTCCACGAGCAGTACTTC
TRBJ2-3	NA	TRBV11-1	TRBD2	CASSPTGLAGLTDTQYF	TGTGCCAGCAGCCCCACGGGACTAGCGGGGCTCACAGATACGCAGTATTTT